The sequence of this TCR beta chain was determined in a study of blood T cell repertoires in COVID-19. The overall study: Acute and convalescent COVID-19 specimens originated in the United States, Italy and Spain. PBMCs, B-cell-depleted T cells, or T cells provided the cDNA or gDNA that made up the material.

This CDR3 is 15 amino acids long. CDR1 is SGHKS, CDR2 YYEKEE, per germline (reference sequence). The V end was cut by 2 bases, the J end by 4 bases, with 13 bases between. Sequencing was performed with immunoSEQ multiplex PCR; in TCRdb, only in-frame clones are kept and a portion is missing. There are about 120,000 clones in the sample; over 75% occur only once, and around 7.3% lies in the top ten. V usage is TRBV5-5 and J usage is TRBJ2-1; D is ambiguous. The sequence was obtained from a middle-aged man with acute or convalescent COVID-19. Sample: peripheral blood. CDR3 region: CASSFSPTVYNEQFF. CDR3 sequence (DNA): TGTGCCAGCAGCTTTAGTCCGACTGTGTACAATGAGCAGTTCTTC.